Each of the 17 T cell receptor beta chains below was sequenced from the same sample in a study of blood T cell repertoires in COVID-19. Sequencing used immunoSEQ multiplex PCR; TCRdb keeps in-frame clones, though not all of them. The table lists approximately 84,000 clones, 80% of them singletons. Sequencing was done on a sample of peripheral blood. The receptors shown here come from a human donor in a cohort sampled during active COVID-19.

A single count supports this clone. The gene calls are TRBV19 and TRBJ1-1, with 8 bases that match TRBD1. CDR1 and CDR2 (germline): LNHDA, SQIVND (reference sequence). With V trimmed by 5 bases and J by 4 bases, 6 bases remained unmatched. The CDR3 has 14 residues. The CDR3 region has the DNA TGTGCCAGTAGTCCAAGGACAGGGCCCACTGAAGCTTTCTTT. Translation gives CASSPRTGPTEAFF.

This chain uses TRBV7-3 with TRBJ2-2; 7 bases fit TRBD1. CDR3 length: 17 amino acids. Germline V gene data show CDR1 as SGHTA and CDR2 as FQGTGA. V lost 4 bases, J lost 8 bases, and 16 bases stayed unmatched. DNA for the CDR3: TGTGCCAGCAGCTCGCCCAACCCAAGGGGGCGCAAAGGGGAGCTGTTTTTT. It translates to CASSSPNPRGRKGELFF.

This chain joins TRBV13 and TRBJ2-3; 7 bases match TRBD2. After removal of 10 bases from V and 1 base from J, the junction contained 8 bases not matched to a gene. Germline CDR1 reads PRHDT; CDR2 reads FYEKMQ (reference sequence). The CDR3 runs 14 residues. CDR3 protein: CATRRESGTDTQYF. The CDR3 DNA follows: TGTGCCACCCGGCGGGAGAGCGGCACAGATACGCAGTATTTT.

V usage is TRBV7-8 and J usage is TRBJ2-5; 9 bases map to TRBD2. The CDR3 is 12 amino acids. J gave up 10 bases and V 5 bases, and 5 bases lay outside the gene matches. The germline CDR1 and CDR2 sequences are SGHVS and FQNEAQ. The CDR3 region is CASSREREDQYF. DNA for the CDR3: TGTGCCAGCAGCCGGGAGCGGGAGGACCAGTACTTC. The full variable domain, its missing parts supplied by reference TRBV7-8 and TRBJ2-5, is GAGVSQSPRYKVAKRGQDVALRCDPISGHVSLFWYQQALGQGPEFLTYFQNEAQLDKSGLPSDRFFAERPEGSVSTLKIQRTQQEDSAVYLCASSREREDQYFGPGTRLLVL.

The rearrangement links TRBV6-5 to TRBJ1-5; the match to TRBD1 covers 9 bases. Trimming at V came to 8 bases and at J to 3 bases, leaving 5 bases not matched to a gene. CDR3 size: 14 residues. Germline V gene lookup returns CDR1 MNHEY and CDR2 SVGAGI. The CDR3 DNA follows: TGTGCCAGCTCCGGACAGGGGATCAATCAGCCCCAGCATTTT. Encoded protein: CASSGQGINQPQHF.

The chain is built from TRBV24-1 and TRBJ1-6; D uncertain. Germline CDR1 KGHDR, CDR2 SFDVKD. The CDR3 sequence is 14 residues long. Trimming took off 5 bases at V and 4 bases at J, with 8 bases between the two ends. The CDR3 bases are TGTGCCACCAGTGGGAGCGGATATAATTCACCCCTCCACTTT. Its translation is CATSGSGYNSPLHF.

The V and J genes are TRBV5-5 and TRBJ1-2, with 9 bases matching TRBD1. Germline CDR1 is SGHKS and CDR2 is YYEKEE (reference sequence). J gave up 6 bases and V 2 bases, and 8 bases lay outside the gene matches. CDR3 length equals 15 residues. CDR3 loop: CASSFYGQGNDGYTF. In DNA form, the CDR3 reads TGTGCCAGCAGCTTTTACGGACAGGGGAACGATGGCTACACCTTC.

V usage is TRBV5-8 and J usage is TRBJ2-7; TRBD2 aligns across 14 bases. The germline V gene has CDR1 SGHTS and CDR2 YDEGEE. This CDR3 comprises 15 residues. With V trimmed by 1 base and J by 9 bases, 6 bases remained unmatched. In DNA form, the CDR3 reads TGTGCCAGCAGCTTGATGGGACTAGCGGGAGCTGTGCAGTACTTC. Protein sequence: CASSLMGLAGAVQYF.

The chain uses TRBV3-1 (or the pseudogene TRBV3-2) and TRBJ1-6; 8 nucleotides agree with TRBD1. The germline V gene encodes CDR1 LGHDT and CDR2 YNNKEL (reference sequence). V gave up 6 bases and J gave up 9 bases; unmatched junction bases: 13. The CDR3 totals 16 residues. DNA of the CDR3: TGTGCCAGCAGTCAAACCGGGACAGGACGTAGTTCACCCCTCCACTTT. This codes for CASSQTGTGRSSPLHF.

The genes are TRBV19 and TRBJ2-5, with TRBD1 matching 7 bases. CDR1 and CDR2 from the germline V gene are LNHDA and SQIVND (reference sequence). The ends lost 10 bases at V and 2 bases at J; junction bases unmatched: 10. The CDR3 is 14 amino acids. The CDR3 DNA follows: TGTGCCACCAGAGGGGGCTTTGGGCAAGAGACCCAGTACTTC. Its protein is CATRGGFGQETQYF.

V usage is TRBV2 and J usage is TRBJ2-2, with a possible D match to TRBD1 (5 bases). V lost 5 bases to trimming and J lost 1 base, with 11 bases between them. CDR3 length: 15 residues. In germline, CDR1 is SNHLY, CDR2 FYNNEI. The CDR3, as DNA: TGTGCCAGCAGTCGACAGCAGCAGAACACCGGGGAGCTGTTTTTT. This gives the protein CASSRQQQNTGELFF.

The chain is built from TRBV7-2 and TRBJ1-3; D remains unclear. This CDR3 contains 16 residues. V was trimmed by 6 bases and J by 4 bases, leaving 19 bases between them. CDR1 SGHTA and CDR2 FQGNSA come from the germline V gene. DNA for the CDR3: TGTGCCAGCAGTCTAGGGTTCGGGGATACGGGAAACACCATATATTTT. Translation gives CASSLGFGDTGNTIYF.

V gene TRBV28 combines with J gene TRBJ1-1; D uncertain. CDR1 is MDHEN, CDR2 SYDVKM, per germline. The CDR3 contains 15 residues. Trimming removed 3 bases at V and 4 bases at J, with 15 bases between. The CDR3 loop reads CASSFSRALGTEAFF. DNA of the CDR3: TGTGCCAGCAGTTTTTCGAGGGCGCTTGGCACTGAAGCTTTCTTT. Full variable domain (remainder filled in from reference TRBV28 and TRBJ1-1): DVKVTQSSRYLVKRTGEKVFLECVQDMDHENMFWYRQDPGLGLRLIYFSYDVKMKEKGDIPEGYSVSREKKERFSLILESASTNQTSMYLCASSFSRALGTEAFFGQGTRLTVV.

The chain uses TRBV2 and TRBJ2-3; D perhaps matches TRBD2 (5 bases). From germline, CDR1 is SNHLY and CDR2 FYNNEI. CDR3 length: 15 amino acids. V was clipped by 6 bases and J by 2 bases, with 15 bases between them. The CDR3 nucleotides are TGTGCCAGCAGATTCTCACTAGTAAACACAGATACGCAGTATTTT. Translated, it gives CASRFSLVNTDTQYF.

V gene TRBV3-1 (or the pseudogene TRBV3-2) combines with J gene TRBJ1-2; TRBD1 might be the D (5 bases). Between the trimmed V and J ends, which lost 1 base and 5 bases, there was a span of 8 bases. Germline values: CDR1 LGHDT, CDR2 YNNKEL (reference sequence). The CDR3 runs 13 residues. CDR3: CASSQGGQYGYTF. Here the CDR3 DNA reads TGTGCCAGCAGCCAAGGGGGCCAGTATGGCTACACCTTC.

The chain uses TRBV30 and TRBJ2-1; 8 bases map to TRBD1. This CDR3 is built from 12 residues. Germline-derived CDR1 and CDR2 are GTSNPN and SVGIG (reference sequence). The trim removed 5 bases at V and 9 bases at J, leaving 6 bases unmatched. CDR3 amino acids: CAWARGQGEQFF. Written as DNA, the CDR3 is TGTGCCTGGGCCAGGGGGCAAGGTGAGCAGTTCTTC.

This chain uses TRBV7-8 with TRBJ2-5, with 10 bases matching TRBD1. The V and J ends lost 7 bases and 4 bases, in that order; junction bases with no gene match: 9. Germline V CDR1 and CDR2: SGHVS, FQNEAQ. The CDR3 has 15 residues. DNA for the CDR3: TGTGCCAGCATCGGAGACAGGGACAGGGGAGAGACCCAGTACTTC. This codes for CASIGDRDRGETQYF.